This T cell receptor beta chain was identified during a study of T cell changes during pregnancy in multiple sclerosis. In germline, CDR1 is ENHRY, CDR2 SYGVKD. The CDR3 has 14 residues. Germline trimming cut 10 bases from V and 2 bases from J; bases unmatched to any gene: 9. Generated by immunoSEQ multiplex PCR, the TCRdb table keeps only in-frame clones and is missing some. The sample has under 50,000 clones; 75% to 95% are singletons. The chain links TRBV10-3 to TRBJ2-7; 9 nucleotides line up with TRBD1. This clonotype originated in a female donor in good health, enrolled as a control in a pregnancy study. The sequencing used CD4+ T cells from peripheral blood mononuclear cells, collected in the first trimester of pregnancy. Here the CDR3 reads CASRRTGAPYEQYF. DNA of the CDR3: TGTGCCAGTCGACGGACAGGGGCCCCCTACGAGCAGTACTTC.